This T cell receptor (beta chain) was sequenced for a study of shared clonotypes between healthy human individuals. Regarding the study as a whole: Shared across a few donors were roughly 4.7% of the naive CD4 clonotypes. Since donors were few, the genetic and exposure-history diversity represented was limited. An effect of sequencing depth on clonotype sharing among donors was expected.

On this clone itself: Its antigen is still unknown. The sample contains more than one DNA sequence encoding this CDR3.

Clones were read by immunoSEQ multiplex PCR, and TCRdb kept only the in-frame ones, dropping some. The profile shows fewer than 1.8 million clones, approximately 98.5% of them singletons. The specimen was naive CD4+ T cells sorted from blood. Subset defined: CD45RA+ positively selected. This clonotype originated in a man younger than 40 in good health.

As DNA, the CDR3 is TGTGCCAGCAGTGAGAGTAGCGGGAGCACAGATACGCAGTATTTT. Translating it yields CASSESSGSTDTQYF. V gene TRBV2 combines with J gene TRBJ2-3, with 7 bases that match TRBD2. CDR1 and CDR2 from the germline V gene are SNHLY and FYNNEI. Trimming cost V 3 bases and J 0 bases; bases outside gene matches: 3. The CDR3 spans 15 residues.